This TCR beta chain is from a study of T-cell reconstitution after alpha-beta-depleted transplantation in children. General study points: Reportedly, alpha-beta T cells present about two months post-transplant originated from several hundred expanded clones of graft origin.

Unique molecular identifiers tagged the TCRbeta library. Using its own MiXCR run on the PCR reads, TCRdb lists one record per CDR3 protein. The sample includes 500,000 or so distinct CDR3 sequences, approximately 10% of them seen just once. In its sample, this clonotype was seen a few times. Its target is unknown. V gave up 4 bases and J gave up 0 bases, with 12 bases separating them. The CDR3 sequence is 16 residues long. CDR1 is KGHDR, CDR2 SFDVKD, per germline. V and J are TRBV24-1 and TRBJ1-5; D possibly corresponds to TRBD1 (6 bases). The source was PBMCs, mostly from graft donor cells, collected 180 days after TCRalphabeta/CD19-depleted stem cell transplant. This clonotype was obtained from a female patient aged 2 to 10 who had a stem cell transplant for aplastic anemia, so the T cells may come from the graft donor. The CDR3 is CATSDAQGYSNQPQHF. The CDR3 region has the DNA TGTGCCACCAGTGACGCTCAGGGGTATAGCAATCAGCCCCAGCATTTT.